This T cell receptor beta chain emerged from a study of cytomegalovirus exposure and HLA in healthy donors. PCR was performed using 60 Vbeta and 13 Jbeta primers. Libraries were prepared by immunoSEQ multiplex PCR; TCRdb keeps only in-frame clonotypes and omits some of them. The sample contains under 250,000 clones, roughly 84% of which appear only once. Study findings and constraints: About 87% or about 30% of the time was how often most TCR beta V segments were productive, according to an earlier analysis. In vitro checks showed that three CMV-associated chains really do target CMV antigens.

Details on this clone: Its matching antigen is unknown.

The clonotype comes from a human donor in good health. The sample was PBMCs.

In DNA, the CDR3 is TGTGCCAGCAGCCAAGAACTGTCAACCTACGAGCAGTACTTC. Its translation is CASSQELSTYEQYF. V gene TRBV7-6 combines with J gene TRBJ2-5; D is unresolved. Gene TRBJ2-7 matches the end of the DNA better, so the J call may be wrong. The V gene's germline CDR1 is SGHVS and CDR2 FNYEAQ. The CDR3 extends over 14 amino acids.